The 22 T cell receptor beta chains below come from one sample, sequenced in a study of blood T cell repertoires in COVID-19. Here immunoSEQ multiplex PCR was the method, and the copy in TCRdb shows in-frame clones only, minus some. The sample carries more than 95,000 clones, 81% recorded once. The sequenced material came from peripheral blood. The receptors come from a man aged 80 or over with acute or convalescent COVID-19.

This clone came up once. This chain connects TRBV29-1 to TRBJ2-5, with D maybe TRBD2 (6 bases). The germline V gene encodes CDR1 SQVTM and CDR2 ANQGSEA. There are 12 residues in the CDR3. V shed 3 bases and J shed 1 base, with 6 bases lying between them. CDR3 in amino acids: CSVEEGQETQYF. CDR3 bases: TGCAGCGTTGAGGAGGGCCAAGAGACCCAGTACTTC.

V gene TRBV15 combines with J gene TRBJ2-5; a possible D gene is TRBD1 (5 bases). Germline V gene data show CDR1 as LNHNV and CDR2 as YYDKDF (reference sequence). Trimming left V 8 bases short and J 0 bases short, with 10 bases between. The CDR3 consists of 13 residues. CDR3 bases: TGTGCCACCGGGGCGCGACACCAAGAGACCCAGTACTTC. This encodes CATGARHQETQYF.

The J gene is TRBJ2-1, the V gene TRBV5-1; 9 positions match TRBD2. Unmatched junction bases numbered 23, after V lost 4 bases and J lost 3 bases. This CDR3 contains 21 residues. Germline assignment: CDR1 SGHRS and CDR2 YFSETQ. The CDR3 DNA sequence: TGCGCCAGCAGCCTCCCTAAGGTAACCGGGGGTGAGCGGGAGGACTACAATGAGCAGTTCTTC. It is translated as CASSLPKVTGGEREDYNEQFF.

The rearrangement joins TRBV11-2 to TRBJ2-1, with a tentative D call TRBD2 (6 bases). The CDR3 consists of 14 residues. CDR1 is SGHAT and CDR2 is FQNNGV in the germline V gene. Trimming removed 7 bases at V and 9 bases at J, with 19 bases between. CDR3 residues: CASTYTPQEGEQFF. The CDR3 nucleotides read TGTGCCAGCACCTACACTCCACAGGAGGGTGAGCAGTTCTTC.

The rearrangement links TRBV6-5 to TRBJ1-1; D unclear. Trimming left V 2 bases short and J 3 bases short, with 16 bases between. Germline loops: CDR1 MNHEY, CDR2 SVGAGI. This CDR3 has 16 amino acids. CDR3 DNA sequence: TGTGCCAGCAGTTACGACATGGGTCCATTAGACACTGAAGCTTTCTTT. Translation: CASSYDMGPLDTEAFF.

The chain carries TRBV18 and TRBJ1-2, with 9 bases matching TRBD1. Germline loops: CDR1 KGHSH, CDR2 LQKENI. The CDR3 length is 13 residues. Trimming removed 3 bases from V and 8 bases from J; junction bases left unmatched: 4. CDR3 loop: CASSPGQGPGYTF. The CDR3, as DNA: TGTGCCAGCTCACCTGGACAGGGGCCCGGCTACACCTTC.

This chain connects TRBV7-8 to TRBJ2-3; 8 bases agree with TRBD2. Germline CDR1 is SGHVS and CDR2 is FQNEAQ. This CDR3 has 14 amino acids. With 6 bases clipped from V and 5 bases from J, the junction kept 7 bases outside the gene matches. In nucleotides, the CDR3 is TGTGCCAGCAGTCCTCGGGGGGGAAGAGATACGCAGTATTTT. It codes for CASSPRGGRDTQYF.

The chain uses TRBV5-1 and TRBJ2-5; 10 nucleotides align to TRBD2. The CDR3 length is 15 residues. Germline assignment: CDR1 SGHRS and CDR2 YFSETQ. The ends lost 2 bases at V and 1 base at J; junction bases unmatched: 2. The CDR3 DNA reads TGCGCCAGCAGCTTCGGACTAGCGGTCCAAGAGACCCAGTACTTC. Translated: CASSFGLAVQETQYF.

The rearrangement uses TRBV6-5 and TRBJ2-1, with D possibly being TRBD1 (7 bases). Deletions cut 5 bases from V and 9 bases from J, with 20 bases between. Germline assignment: CDR1 MNHEY and CDR2 SVGAGI. The CDR3 is 15 amino acids. The CDR3 bases are TGTGCCAGCAGTACCCGACAGGGCGGGACCAGTGAGCAGTTCTTC. Protein sequence: CASSTRQGGTSEQFF.

CDR3 protein: CATSSSGTSSYNEQFF. In DNA form, the CDR3 reads TGTGCCACCAGTTCATCTGGGACTAGCTCCTACAATGAGCAGTTCTTC. This chain links TRBV24-1 with TRBJ2-1; TRBD2 agrees at 8 bases. J gave up 0 bases and V 6 bases, and 6 bases lay outside the gene matches. CDR1 is KGHDR and CDR2 is SFDVKD in the germline V gene. This CDR3 has 16 residues.

This clone was found a few times. The V gene is TRBV27, the J gene TRBJ1-2; 8 bases agree with TRBD1. V was clipped by 4 bases and J by 0 bases; unmatched bases: 4. Per the germline V gene, CDR1 is MNHEY and CDR2 is SMNVEV (reference sequence). This CDR3 has 15 amino acids. Written as DNA, the CDR3 is TGTGCCAGCAGTTCTCCGGGACAGGCTAACTATGGCTACACCTTC. This sequence encodes CASSSPGQANYGYTF.

The chain recombines TRBV13 with TRBJ1-2; TRBD1 might be the D (5 bases). Germline V CDR1 and CDR2: PRHDT, FYEKMQ (reference sequence). V was cut by 4 bases and J by 0 bases, with 6 bases left in between. The length of the CDR3 is 13 residues. CDR3 in DNA: TGTGCCAGCAGCTCGACAGCTAACTATGGCTACACCTTC. As protein: CASSSTANYGYTF.

The chain is built from TRBV30 and TRBJ1-4; D gene unclear. The CDR3 spans 12 residues. With 5 bases removed from V and 5 bases from J, the gap between germline ends came to 9 bases. Looked up from germline, CDR1 is GTSNPN and CDR2 is SVGIG (reference sequence). The CDR3 DNA reads as TGTGCCTGGGGGAGGGAGAATGAAAAACTGTTTTTT. It specifies CAWGRENEKLFF.

This rearrangement joins TRBV30 to TRBJ1-4, with 7 bases lining up with TRBD1. Germline values: CDR1 GTSNPN, CDR2 SVGIG (reference sequence). This CDR3 has 16 amino acids. V lost 0 bases and J lost 2; bases outside the gene matches: 6. This CDR3 is CAWSVLGGTTNEKLFF. The CDR3 DNA sequence: TGTGCCTGGAGTGTTTTAGGGGGCACGACTAATGAAAAACTGTTTTTT.

This sequence joins TRBV29-1 and TRBJ1-4, with D perhaps matching TRBD1 (6 bases). Germline-derived CDR1 and CDR2 are SQVTM and ANQGSEA. Trimming removed 4 bases at V and 7 bases at J, with 16 bases between. This CDR3 has 14 residues. The chain's CDR3 is CSVGKGGGSEKLFF. DNA for the CDR3: TGCAGCGTTGGGAAGGGGGGCGGGAGTGAAAAACTGTTTTTT. The full variable domain, rest sourced from reference TRBV29-1 and TRBJ1-4, is SAVISQKPSRDICQRGTSLTIQCQVDSQVTMMFWYRQQPGQSLTLIATANQGSEATYESGFVIDKFPISRPNLTFSTLTVSNMSPEDSSIYLCSVGKGGGSEKLFFGSGTQLSVL.

The rearrangement uses TRBV3-1 (or the pseudogene TRBV3-2) and TRBJ1-4; D gene ambiguous. Germline V gene lookup returns CDR1 LGHDT and CDR2 YNNKEL (reference sequence). The V and J ends lost 0 bases and 2 bases respectively, with 10 bases between them. The CDR3 runs to 16 residues. The CDR3 bases are TGTGCCAGCAGCCAAGAACGGTCTGCCACTAATGAAAAACTGTTTTTT. Its protein product is CASSQERSATNEKLFF.

The chain couples TRBV28 to TRBJ1-1; tentative D call: TRBD1 (6 bases). Germline CDR1 reads MDHEN; CDR2 reads SYDVKM. The CDR3 sequence is 17 residues long. The V end lost 8 bases, the J end lost 8 bases, and 30 bases lay between the germline ends. CDR3 residues: CASGPGGGRGATSEAFF. CDR3 DNA sequence: TGTGCCAGCGGACCCGGGGGGGGCAGGGGAGCCACTTCAGAAGCTTTCTTT.

This clone has just one count. The chain is built from TRBV7-9 and TRBJ2-1, with TRBD1 matching 7 bases. V lost 4 bases to trimming and J lost 0 bases; unmatched junction nucleotides: 6. This CDR3 spans 16 amino acids. Germline V gives CDR1 SEHNR, CDR2 FQNEAQ (reference sequence). The CDR3: CASSSTGTASYNEQFF. CDR3 DNA: TGTGCCAGCAGCTCAACCGGGACAGCCTCCTACAATGAGCAGTTCTTC.

The gene calls are TRBV28 and TRBJ2-1; the match to TRBD1 covers 7 bases. The ends lost 5 bases at V and 12 bases at J; junction bases unmatched: 10. Germline V gene data show CDR1 as MDHEN and CDR2 as SYDVKM. This CDR3 is 13 amino acids long. CDR3: CASSLSPPGGQFF. The DNA of the CDR3 is TGTGCCAGCAGTCTATCCCCTCCAGGGGGGCAGTTCTTC.

The gene calls are TRBV9 and TRBJ2-7; D is perhaps TRBD2 (6 bases). The CDR3 is 13 amino acids. Trimming shortened V by 3 bases and J by 5 bases, and 12 bases separated the two germline ends. Germline CDR1 reads SGDLS; CDR2 reads YYNGEE. CDR3 region: CASSAQGGDEQYF. The DNA of the CDR3 is TGTGCCAGCAGCGCCCAGGGAGGCGACGAGCAGTACTTC.

This chain connects TRBV5-1 to TRBJ1-3; 7 nucleotides agree with TRBD1. Germline CDR1 SGHRS, CDR2 YFSETQ. The CDR3 loop spans 15 amino acids. V lost 7 bases to trimming and J lost 1 base; unmatched junction nucleotides: 8. CDR3 DNA: TGCGCCAGCCAGACAGGGCATAGGTCTGGAAACACCATATATTTT. Protein sequence: CASQTGHRSGNTIYF.

The J gene is TRBJ2-1, the V gene TRBV28; tentative D call: TRBD1 (5 bases). CDR1 and CDR2 (germline): MDHEN, SYDVKM. The CDR3 runs to 16 residues. V shed 2 bases and J shed 8 bases, with 19 bases lying between them. The CDR3 sequence: CASSLESRDGRDEQFF. CDR3 bases: TGTGCCAGCAGTTTAGAAAGCAGGGATGGTCGGGATGAGCAGTTCTTC.